The T cell receptor beta chain under discussion was sequenced for a study of CD8+ T cells in alopecia areata. About the research overall: Transfer of skin from 6-12-month-old C3H/HeJ graft donors with spontaneous alopecia was made to approximately 7-11-week-old female C3H/HeJ mice. Regarding the study as a whole: Normal-skin resident alphabeta T cells also appear among scalp sample sequences. Shared TCR sequences were less clear between patients than in mice, possibly partly from HLA diversity. Clonality exceeded that of normal scalp in lesional scalp, most notably in alopecia totalis/universalis.

The authors sorted pooled cutaneous lymph node cells using CD4, CD8alpha, NKG2D, NKG2ACE and other markers. Regarding this clone: The antigen is undetermined. The gene names here belong to mouse. Read coverage stops 4 residues before the CDR3 terminus; the germline J gene supplies the remainder. Other DNA sequences in this sample translate to the same CDR3.

It was cDNA, reverse transcribed from extracted RNA, that served as the sequencing template. Generated by immunoSEQ multiplex PCR, the TCRdb table keeps only in-frame clones and is missing some. The table records under 350,000 clones without singletons, the ten largest covering about 1.1%. The V gene's germline CDR1 is NSHNY and CDR2 SYGAGN. The CDR3 contains 12 residues. The rearrangement links TRBV13-1 to TRBJ1-1; 9 bases match TRBD1. Sequenced: CD4+ T cells sorted from a lymph node. The source is a C3H/HeJ mouse with alopecia areata. MHC haplotype of the mouse line: H2-k. CDR3 sequence: CASSGDRAEVFF. The sequenced part of the CDR3 DNA is TGTGCCAGCAGCGGGGACAGGGCA.